A selection of T cell receptor beta chains follows, all from one sample in a study of T cell responses to AZD1222 COVID-19 vaccine. Clones were sequenced by immunoSEQ multiplex PCR, and TCRdb holds only the in-frame ones, with some missing. The sample lists roughly 170,000 clones; roughly 92% were seen once. The specimen comprised peripheral blood, sampled 28 days after the second AZD1222 dose. All receptors derive from an adult who received the AZD1222 COVID-19 vaccine. The CDR3 runs from the conserved cysteine through the conserved F or W.

TRBJ2-5	TRBV5-1	CASSLAGIGGTETQYF
TRBJ1-2	TRBV6-1	CASSEPQQGNYGYTF
TRBJ1-6	TRBV19	CASSTSFNSPLHF
TRBJ1-6	TRBV5-1	CASSLDSNSPLHF
TRBJ1-5	TRBV5-4	CASSKDHQPQHF
TRBJ2-3	TRBV3-1/TRBV3-2	CASSQRGATSTDTQYF
TRBJ2-1	TRBV19	CARRTVNEQFF
TRBJ1-2	TRBV30	CAWRPSAGNYGYTF
TRBJ1-1	TRBV28	CASSFSREIMNTEAFF
TRBJ1-1	TRBV4-3	CASSQDRGSSTEAFF
TRBJ2-7	TRBV6-5	CASRRLTGDYEQYF
TRBJ1-2	TRBV5-1	CASSRTGFNYGYTF
TRBJ1-3	TRBV5-1	CASSLGQGAGNTIYF
TRBJ1-6	TRBV27	CASSLQGWNSPLHF
TRBJ1-3	TRBV7-9	CASSLGQETGNTIYF
TRBJ2-7	TRBV15	CATSPLRVTEQYF
TRBJ1-1	TRBV7-8	CASSLAESTGNRAFF
TRBJ2-1	TRBV5-1	CASSLAGWLNNEQFF
TRBJ2-3	TRBV9	CASSVAGSSTDTQYF
TRBJ2-3	TRBV6-5	CASSYAMTGSTDTQYF
TRBJ1-1	TRBV7-2	CASSSLGAFEAFF
TRBJ2-7	TRBV7-9	CASKQGLYEQYF
TRBJ1-2	TRBV21-1	CASSMGFSKSYGYTF
TRBJ1-2	TRBV7-9	CASSPQGNYGYTF